This TCR beta chain was sequenced in a study of patients and donors after allogeneic stem cell transplantation. J was trimmed by 0 bases and V by 4 bases; bases with no gene match: 3. The CDR3 has 15 amino acids. Germline V gene lookup returns CDR1 ENHRY and CDR2 SYGVKD. This clonotype was seen only a few times. TCRdb redid the calling of the RT-PCR reads with MiXCR, one entry per CDR3 protein. The sample consists of about 88,000 distinct CDR3 sequences, about 48% of them appearing once. This clonotype originated in a human donor who was either an allogeneic HSCT recipient or a stem cell or donor lymphocyte infusion donor (not recorded which). It is not recorded whose cells these are; they may come from a transplant donor. Sequenced sample: blood, either unsorted or a sorted T cell fraction (not recorded which). The chain has TRBV10-3 and TRBJ1-3, with 7 bases aligning to TRBD1. The CDR3 reads CAISGTGFSGNTIYF. The CDR3 DNA reads TGTGCCATCAGTGGGACAGGCTTCTCTGGAAACACCATATATTTT.